This TCR beta chain is drawn from a study of T cell repertoires in cytomegalovirus infection. Overall study: CMV infection together with matching HLA type was indicated by public TCR beta signatures. Findings and limits, study-wide: Cumulative frequency of public TCR beta families picked out carriers of CMV plus the relevant HLA.

Germline CDR1 is MDHEN and CDR2 is SYDVKM. The CDR3 is made up of 14 amino acids. TCRdb re-analysed the reads in MiXCR, keeping a single row per CDR3 protein. Of hundreds of thousands of distinct CDR3 sequences in the sample, 20% to 30% were seen once. On this clonotype: Its target is unknown. A much larger clone differs from this one at a single base, so this may be a read error.

The rearrangement uses TRBV28 and TRBJ2-7; weak D call: TRBD1 (6 bases). The clonotype was recovered from a human donor in good health (CMV status not recorded). Some clones in this sample may be carry-over from other donors' samples. Material: CD8+ T cells from PBMCs. The chain's CDR3 is CVSSPGQTSYEQYV. The DNA of the CDR3 is TGTGTCAGCAGCCCTGGACAGACATCCTACGAGCAGTACGTC.